Each of the 28 T cell receptor beta chains below was sequenced from the same sample in a study of STAT5B mutations in CD4+ large granular lymphocyte leukemia. Here immunoSEQ multiplex PCR was the method, and the copy in TCRdb shows in-frame clones only, minus some. The repertoire holds tens of thousands of clones, with approximately 85% as singletons. The sample comprised CD4+ T cells from blood buffy coats. The receptors shown here come from a human donor in good health.

The chain links TRBV7-9 to TRBJ2-1; 9 bases match TRBD2. Per germline, CDR1 SEHNR and CDR2 FQNEAQ (reference sequence). The CDR3 is made up of 16 amino acids. The ends lost 5 bases at V and 7 bases at J; junction bases unmatched: 12. CDR3 DNA: TGTGCCAGCAGCGGCCGTCTAGCGGGATTGAGGAATGAGCAGTTCTTC. It specifies CASSGRLAGLRNEQFF.

The CDR3 reads CASSLFIVAVHTEAFF. DNA of the CDR3: TGTGCCAGCAGCTTATTTATCGTGGCAGTTCACACTGAAGCTTTCTTT. The chain recombines TRBV7-2 with TRBJ1-1; D is unclear. Germline assignment: CDR1 SGHTA and CDR2 FQGNSA. The V and J ends lost 2 bases and 3 bases respectively, with 16 bases between them. The length of the CDR3 is 16 residues.

J is TRBJ2-3 and V is TRBV5-1; the D gene is possibly TRBD2 (6 bases). CDR1 is SGHRS, CDR2 YFSETQ, per germline. V was cut by 0 bases and J by 4 bases, with 15 bases left in between. CDR3 length: 16 residues. The CDR3 loop is CASSLAGGVGADTQYF. In DNA form, the CDR3 reads TGCGCCAGCAGCTTGGCGGGCGGGGTTGGAGCAGATACGCAGTATTTT. The complete variable domain, with remaining parts taken from reference TRBV5-1 and TRBJ2-3, reads KAGVTQTPRYLIKTRGQQVTLSCSPISGHRSVSWYQQTPGQGLQFLFEYFSETQRNKGNFPGRFSGRQFSNSRSEMNVSTLELGDSALYLCASSLAGGVGADTQYFGPGTRLTVL.

This chain joins TRBV10-1 and TRBJ2-7, with 11 bases matching TRBD1. The germline V gene encodes CDR1 WNHNN and CDR2 SYGVQD (reference sequence). V trimming: 5 bases; J trimming: 3 bases; junction bases outside the gene matches: 3. The CDR3 loop spans 14 amino acids. The CDR3 region has the DNA TGCGCCAGCAGTTTGGACAGGGGGCACTACGAGCAGTACTTC. Protein: CASSLDRGHYEQYF.

V is TRBV6-1 and J is TRBJ1-5, with TRBD1 as a possible D gene (6 bases). This CDR3 is 15 amino acids long. Germline V lookup: CDR1 MNHNS, CDR2 SASEGT. V lost 4 bases and J lost 7, with 17 bases in between. The CDR3 DNA is TGTGCCAGCAGTGTTTGGGACACTATGGGACAGCCCCAGCATTTT. Protein product: CASSVWDTMGQPQHF.

The chain has TRBV11-2 and TRBJ2-1; D perhaps matches TRBD2 (6 bases). Trimming took off 0 bases at V and 0 bases at J, with 18 bases between the two ends. CDR3 length equals 19 residues. Germline assignment: CDR1 SGHAT and CDR2 FQNNGV. This chain's CDR3 is CASSLDRGVAEYSYNEQFF. Written as DNA, the CDR3 is TGTGCCAGCAGCTTAGATCGTGGGGTAGCGGAATACTCCTACAATGAGCAGTTCTTC. Full variable domain (missing parts from reference TRBV11-2 and TRBJ2-1): EAGVAQSPRYKIIEKRQSVAFWCNPISGHATLYWYQQILGQGPKLLIQFQNNGVVDDSQLPKDRFSAERLKGVDSTLKIQPAKLEDSAVYLCASSLDRGVAEYSYNEQFFGPGTRLTVL.

This clone has just one count. The CDR3 DNA reads as TGCGCCAGCAAGGGGGAATACGAGCAGTACTTC. Translated, it gives CASKGEYEQYF. This chain connects TRBV5-1 to TRBJ2-7; perhaps TRBD1 as D (6 bases). There are 11 residues in the CDR3. Per germline, CDR1 SGHRS and CDR2 YFSETQ. The V gene lost 6 bases and the J gene lost 4 bases, with 8 bases spanning the gap.

This chain joins TRBV2 and TRBJ2-1; D is possibly TRBD1 (5 bases). Trimming shortened V by 2 bases and J by 10 bases, and 24 bases separated the two germline ends. Looked up from germline, CDR1 is SNHLY and CDR2 is FYNNEI. This CDR3 region has 17 residues. The CDR3 bases are TGTGCCAGCAGTGAACAGGTTGGGGCGTATAGCCTTCCCGAGCAGTTCTTC. It translates to CASSEQVGAYSLPEQFF.

This clone was observed a few times. The CDR3 reads CASSGTGAEAFF. Written as DNA, the CDR3 is TGTGCCAGCTCCGGGACAGGAGCTGAAGCTTTCTTT. This chain connects TRBV18 to TRBJ1-1, with 8 bases aligning to TRBD1. CDR3 size: 12 residues. In germline, CDR1 is KGHSH, CDR2 LQKENI. After removal of 6 bases from V and 6 bases from J, the junction contained 3 bases not matched to a gene.

The DNA of the CDR3 is TGTGCTAGTGGTATACGACAGGGTGCCCCGCAGTTCTTC. Residues: CASGIRQGAPQFF. This chain joins TRBV12-5 and TRBJ2-1; the match to TRBD1 covers 7 bases. CDR1 is LGHNT and CDR2 is FRNRAP in the germline V gene. The CDR3 length is 13 residues. After removal of 5 bases from V and 12 bases from J, the junction contained 10 bases not matched to a gene.

The J gene is TRBJ2-7, the V gene TRBV2; TRBD2 matches 9 bases. Germline V gives CDR1 SNHLY, CDR2 FYNNEI. V lost 6 bases to trimming and J lost 5 bases; unmatched junction nucleotides: 8. The CDR3 is 14 amino acids. CDR3 sequence (DNA): TGTGCCAGCAGGACAAGGACTAGCGTTCACGAGCAGTACTTC. It translates to CASRTRTSVHEQYF.

The CDR3 region has the DNA TGCGCCAGCAGCTGGGGGGCGGGGTGGGACGAGCAGTACTTC. Encoded protein: CASSWGAGWDEQYF. The rearrangement links TRBV5-1 to TRBJ2-7; D is perhaps TRBD1 or TRBD2 (6 bases each). V shed 3 bases and J shed 5 bases, with 15 bases lying between them. This CDR3 has 14 residues. Germline values: CDR1 SGHRS, CDR2 YFSETQ.

The rearrangement joins TRBV19 to TRBJ1-5, with D possibly matching TRBD1 (5 bases). V lost 1 base to trimming and J lost 9 bases, with 7 bases between them. The CDR3 contains 12 residues. The germline V gene has CDR1 LNHDA and CDR2 SQIVND (reference sequence). The CDR3 reads CASSIVQGPQHF. In DNA form, the CDR3 reads TGTGCCAGTAGTATAGTCCAGGGGCCCCAGCATTTT.

This sequence joins TRBV7-2 and TRBJ2-5; D gene ambiguous. The CDR3 is made up of 15 amino acids. V dropped 0 bases and J dropped 5 bases, with 13 bases sitting between them. Per germline, CDR1 SGHTA and CDR2 FQGNSA. CDR3 nucleotide sequence: TGTGCCAGCAGCTTAGCCCGGTACTCGGCGGAGACCCAGTACTTC. It translates to CASSLARYSAETQYF.

The CDR3 DNA follows: TGTGCCAGCAGCACGACAGGGAACACTGAAGCTTTCTTT. Its translation: CASSTTGNTEAFF. The V gene is TRBV7-6, the J gene TRBJ1-1; TRBD1 might be the D (6 bases). V was pared by 5 bases and J by 1 base, with 8 bases between. Per germline, CDR1 SGHVS and CDR2 FNYEAQ. The CDR3 length is 13 residues.

The chain couples TRBV6-1 to TRBJ1-2; D remains unclear. V dropped 7 bases and J dropped 7 bases, with 16 bases sitting between them. Per germline, CDR1 MNHNS and CDR2 SASEGT. The CDR3 sequence is 13 residues long. The CDR3 is CASTPVRAGGYTF. CDR3 DNA: TGTGCCAGCACCCCTGTTAGGGCTGGTGGCTACACCTTC.

This chain uses TRBV4-1 with TRBJ1-2; D perhaps matches TRBD1 (5 bases). V lost 0 bases, J lost 2 bases, and 13 bases lay in between. Germline V gives CDR1 MGHRA, CDR2 YSYEKL. The CDR3 contains 16 residues. Written as DNA, the CDR3 is TGCGCCAGCAGCCAAGATCAGGGAGGGGTAAACTATGGCTACACCTTC. This codes for CASSQDQGGVNYGYTF.

This clone was seen more than once but under ten times. The CDR3 bases are TGTGCCAGCAGTGAGTGGGGTGGCAATCAGCCCCAGCATTTT. The encoded protein is CASSEWGGNQPQHF. V is TRBV6-4 and J is TRBJ1-5; D is unclear. The CDR3 is made up of 14 amino acids. The V end lost 3 bases, the J end lost 2 bases, and 8 bases lay between the germline ends. Germline-derived CDR1 and CDR2 are MRHNA and SNTAGT.

The chain couples TRBV10-3 to TRBJ1-5, with D uncertain. CDR3 length: 13 residues. CDR1 is ENHRY, CDR2 SYGVKD, per germline. Between the trimmed V and J ends, which lost 5 bases and 4 bases, there was a span of 9 bases. CDR3 in amino acids: CAISPVGNQPQHF. The CDR3 bases are TGTGCCATCAGTCCGGTCGGGAATCAGCCCCAGCATTTT.

This clone was observed a few times. The V gene is TRBV19, the J gene TRBJ2-1; a weak D match, TRBD2 (6 bases). The CDR3 totals 13 residues. From germline, CDR1 is LNHDA and CDR2 SQIVND (reference sequence). V lost 7 bases and J lost 10, with 17 bases in between. DNA of the CDR3: TGTGCCAGTACTAGGCCGGGTGGAGGGGAGCAGTTCTTC. The encoded protein is CASTRPGGGEQFF.

The chain is built from TRBV19 and TRBJ2-1; TRBD1 is a possible D gene (6 bases). The V gene lost 7 bases and the J gene lost 5 bases, with 18 bases spanning the gap. The CDR3 is 15 amino acids. Germline V CDR1 and CDR2: LNHDA, SQIVND (reference sequence). The CDR3 reads CASTSRDKPNNEQFF. The CDR3 region has the DNA TGTGCCAGTACCTCAAGGGACAAACCAAACAATGAGCAGTTCTTC.

V gene TRBV19 combines with J gene TRBJ2-7; D is unresolved. Germline-derived CDR1 and CDR2 are LNHDA and SQIVND (reference sequence). With 6 bases removed from V and 0 bases from J, the gap between germline ends came to 9 bases. The CDR3 is 13 residues long. CDR3 amino acids: CASRGRPSYEQYF. The CDR3 region has the DNA TGTGCCAGTAGAGGACGGCCCTCCTACGAGCAGTACTTC. Variable domain in full (rest from reference TRBV19 and TRBJ2-7): DGGITQSPKYLFRKEGQNVTLSCEQNLNHDAMYWYRQDPGQGLRLIYYSQIVNDFQKGDIAEGYSVSREKKESFPLTVTSAQKNPTAFYLCASRGRPSYEQYFGPGTRLTVT.

This clone has just one count. The V call is TRBV6-5, the J call TRBJ2-5; D gene ambiguous. The CDR3 has 14 amino acids. Germline V lookup: CDR1 MNHEY, CDR2 SVGAGI. The V end was cut by 4 bases, the J end by 1 base, with 10 bases between. CDR3 nucleotides: TGTGCCAGCAGTTCGGAGCGCGGCCAAGAGACCCAGTACTTC. It specifies CASSSERGQETQYF.

V and J are TRBV6-5 and TRBJ2-5; unclear D gene. The CDR3 has 12 residues. Trimming left V 4 bases short and J 5 bases short, with 8 bases between. The germline CDR1 and CDR2 sequences are MNHEY and SVGAGI. CDR3 sequence reads: CASSSNGETQYF. The CDR3 nucleotides read TGTGCCAGCAGTTCGAACGGGGAGACCCAGTACTTC.

The V and J genes are TRBV6-5 and TRBJ2-1; no reliable D call. Germline V CDR1 and CDR2: MNHEY, SVGAGI. The CDR3 contains 14 residues. V shed 6 bases and J shed 5 bases, with 14 bases lying between them. CDR3 in amino acids: CASRKGSEDNEQFF. The CDR3 nucleotides read TGTGCCAGCAGAAAAGGGTCAGAGGACAATGAGCAGTTCTTC.

The rearrangement uses TRBV10-3 and TRBJ2-1, with D perhaps TRBD1 (5 bases). The V and J ends lost 5 bases and 2 bases respectively, with 13 bases between them. The CDR3 has 15 amino acids. The V gene's germline CDR1 is ENHRY and CDR2 SYGVKD. The CDR3 reads CAISQDSRTYNEQFF. CDR3 nucleotide sequence: TGTGCCATCAGTCAAGACAGTAGAACCTACAATGAGCAGTTCTTC.

The chain couples TRBV7-2 to TRBJ2-1, with a possible D match to TRBD2 (5 bases). This CDR3 has 14 amino acids. Trimming stripped 5 bases from V and 4 bases from J, with 12 bases between. Germline-derived CDR1 and CDR2 are SGHTA and FQGNSA. DNA of the CDR3: TGTGCCAGCAGCCCCCACACGGGGTACAATGAGCAGTTCTTC. This codes for CASSPHTGYNEQFF.

The CDR3 bases are TGTGCCAGCAGACCCCCCCCGGCGGGATCCTCTGGGGCCAACGTCCTGACTTTC. Its protein product is CASRPPPAGSSGANVLTF. The gene calls are TRBV7-3 and TRBJ2-6; the D gene is possibly TRBD2 (6 bases). This CDR3 has 18 residues. CDR1 is SGHTA and CDR2 is FQGTGA in the germline V gene. The V end lost 6 bases, the J end lost 0 bases, and 18 bases lay between the germline ends.